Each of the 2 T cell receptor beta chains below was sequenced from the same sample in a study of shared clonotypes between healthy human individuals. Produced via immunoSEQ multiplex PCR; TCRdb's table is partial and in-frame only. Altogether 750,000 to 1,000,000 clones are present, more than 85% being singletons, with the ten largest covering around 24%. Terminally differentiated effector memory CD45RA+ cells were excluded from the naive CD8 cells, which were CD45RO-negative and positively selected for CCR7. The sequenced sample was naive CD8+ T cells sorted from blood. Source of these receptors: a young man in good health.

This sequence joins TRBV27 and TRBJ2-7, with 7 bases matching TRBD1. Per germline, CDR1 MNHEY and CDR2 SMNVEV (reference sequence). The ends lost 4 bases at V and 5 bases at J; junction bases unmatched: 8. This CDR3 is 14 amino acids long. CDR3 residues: CASSSGTDGDEQYF. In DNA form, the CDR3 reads TGTGCCAGCAGTTCCGGGACAGATGGCGACGAGCAGTACTTC.

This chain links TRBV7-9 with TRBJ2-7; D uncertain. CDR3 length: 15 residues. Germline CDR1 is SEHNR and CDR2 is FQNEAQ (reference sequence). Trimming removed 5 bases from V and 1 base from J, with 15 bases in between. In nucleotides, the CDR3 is TGTGCCAGCAGCATTATAATAGACGGATCCTACGAGCAGTACTTC. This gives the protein CASSIIIDGSYEQYF.